This TCR beta chain is from a study of shared clonotypes between healthy human individuals. The wider study: Each donor contributed plates that comprised three CD4 naive, three CD4 memory, two CD8 naive and one CD8 memory.

The CDR3 runs 16 residues. J gave up 4 bases and V 5 bases, and 13 bases lay outside the gene matches. CDR1 is MDHEN and CDR2 is SYDVKM in the germline V gene. Notes on the study in general: Naive subsets generally had larger estimated richness than memory subsets. When compared with the clonotypes that were shared by all four sorted-subset donors, the non-shared clonotypes turned out to have lower generation probabilities. Blood was the only sampled material, and tissue repertoires likely differ.

Concerning this clone: The target antigen is unknown.

Assay: immunoSEQ multiplex PCR; the TCRdb copy retains only in-frame clones and omits some. The data contain more than 2 million clones, around 95% of them singletons. The V and J genes are TRBV28 and TRBJ1-1; 7 bases match TRBD1. Sequencing was performed on naive CD4+ T cells sorted from blood. Subset denoted: CD45RA+ positively selected. The TCR was taken from a man aged 18 to 30 in good health. The CDR3 coding sequence is TGTGCCAGCAGTCTTAGACAGGGTGGGGACTTCACTGAAGCTTTCTTT. Encoded protein: CASSLRQGGDFTEAFF.